The 4 T cell receptor beta chains in this list originate from one sample, sequenced in a study of blood T cells in healthy people across ages. A sample-barcoded 5' primer and a J-beta primer mix were used in a second PCR of roughly 7 to 12 cycles. In TCRdb, the 5' RACE reads were re-called with MiXCR into one record per CDR3 protein. Here the sample spans roughly 700,000 distinct CDR3 sequences, 32% being singletons. Sequencing was done on a sample of blood. Receptors were obtained from a woman aged 80 or older in good health.

This clonotype has a count of ten or more. The V gene is TRBV6-4, the J gene TRBJ2-1, with 10 positions matching TRBD2. V lost 0 bases and J lost 9; bases outside the gene matches: 8. This CDR3 region has 16 residues. The germline CDR1 and CDR2 sequences are MRHNA and SNTAGT. CDR3 amino acids: CASSDSASGGWSEQFF. The CDR3 DNA reads TGTGCCAGCAGTGACTCAGCTAGCGGGGGATGGAGTGAGCAGTTCTTC.

DNA for the CDR3: TGTGCCAGCAGGGTCGGGGGCCAGAGTACTGAAGCTTTCTTT. Translation: CASRVGGQSTEAFF. This chain joins TRBV2 and TRBJ1-1; D is possibly TRBD1 (6 bases). The germline CDR1 and CDR2 sequences are SNHLY and FYNNEI. V lost 6 bases and J lost 5, with 16 bases in between. The CDR3 extends over 14 amino acids.

This clonotype occurred once. The V and J genes are TRBV5-1 and TRBJ2-1; 15 nucleotides line up with TRBD2. This CDR3 is 15 amino acids long. In germline, CDR1 is SGHRS, CDR2 YFSETQ. The trim removed 2 bases at V and 9 bases at J, leaving 3 bases unmatched. CDR3: CASSFGLAGGSEQFF. The CDR3 DNA reads TGCGCCAGCAGCTTCGGACTAGCGGGAGGGAGTGAGCAGTTCTTC.

This clonotype was observed at least ten times. V is TRBV6-1 and J is TRBJ2-3; the D gene is possibly TRBD2 (5 bases). Germline V gives CDR1 MNHNS, CDR2 SASEGT. CDR3 length: 15 amino acids. Trimming removed 5 bases from V and 4 bases from J, with 16 bases in between. This CDR3 is CASSLSAAYADTQYF. The CDR3 DNA sequence: TGTGCCAGCAGTCTTAGCGCTGCTTACGCAGATACGCAGTATTTT.